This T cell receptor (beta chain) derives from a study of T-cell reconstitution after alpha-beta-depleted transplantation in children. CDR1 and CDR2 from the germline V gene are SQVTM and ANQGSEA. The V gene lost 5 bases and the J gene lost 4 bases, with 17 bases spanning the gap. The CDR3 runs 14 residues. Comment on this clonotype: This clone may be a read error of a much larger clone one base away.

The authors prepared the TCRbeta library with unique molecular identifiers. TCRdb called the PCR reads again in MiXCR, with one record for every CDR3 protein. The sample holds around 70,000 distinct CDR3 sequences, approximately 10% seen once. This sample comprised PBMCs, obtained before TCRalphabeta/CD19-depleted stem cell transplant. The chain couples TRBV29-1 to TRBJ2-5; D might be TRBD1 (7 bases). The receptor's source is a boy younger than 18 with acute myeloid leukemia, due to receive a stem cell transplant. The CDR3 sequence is CSVNYRGGGETQYF. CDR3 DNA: TGCAGCGTTAATTACAGGGGAGGCGGAGAGACCCAGTACTTC.